This section outlines one T cell receptor (beta chain) sequence together with its context. This sample stems from a study of blood T cell repertoires in COVID-19. Study context: Researchers got acute and convalescent COVID-19 samples from the United States, Italy and Spain. Sample material is recorded as cDNA or gDNA derived from T cells, B-cell-depleted T cells, or PBMCs.

In the original processing: Researchers report that nucleated cell counts were estimated from reference gene primer amplification. Assay used: immunoSEQ multiplex PCR; TCRdb lists only in-frame clones, some missing. The V and J calls and clone size were taken over from that table, and D and trimming were inferred from the DNA. Seen here are over 100,000 clones, approximately 80% observed once, and the top ten hold approximately 27%. The CDR3 is made up of 17 amino acids. With V trimmed by 6 bases and J by 1 base, 7 bases remained unmatched. Germline lookup yields CDR1 LNHDA and CDR2 SQIVND (reference sequence).

Sequencing input: peripheral blood. The chain is built from TRBV19 and TRBJ2-2, with 11 nucleotides matching TRBD2. The TCR was taken from a man in his sixties with acute or convalescent COVID-19. The CDR3 region has the DNA TGTGCCAGTAGCCCTCTAGCGGGAGGAGGGAACACCGGGGAGCTGTTTTTT. It codes for CASSPLAGGGNTGELFF.